The entry that follows covers one T cell receptor beta chain sequence. The sample comes from a study of control samples from healthy donors and cancer patients. The method was immunoSEQ multiplex PCR; TCRdb's version includes in-frame clones alone and lacks a portion of them. The data show about 160,000 clones, with over 90% seen just once and under 1.2% held by the top ten. Germline V gene lookup returns CDR1 SNHLY and CDR2 FYNNEI. This CDR3 has 15 amino acids. The J segment lost 7 bases and the V segment lost 6 bases, leaving 14 bases of the junction unmatched. The rearrangement joins TRBV2 to TRBJ2-7; 8 positions agree with TRBD1. This TCR was recovered from a woman aged 30 to 39 in good health. Sample: blood. The CDR3 here is CASRDQDRVPFEQYF. The CDR3 DNA reads TGTGCCAGCAGGGACCAGGACAGGGTCCCTTTTGAGCAGTACTTC. The full variable domain, its missing parts supplied by reference TRBV2 and TRBJ2-7, is EPEVTQTPSHQVTQMGQEVILRCVPISNHLYFYWYRQILGQKVEFLVSFYNNEISEKSEIFDDQFSVERPDGSNFTLKIRSTKLEDSAMYFCASRDQDRVPFEQYFGPGTRLTVT.